This TCR beta chain appears in the sequencing data of a study of cytomegalovirus exposure and HLA in healthy donors. Primers for the PCR totalled 60 Vbeta and 13 Jbeta. Assay used: immunoSEQ multiplex PCR; TCRdb lists only in-frame clones, some missing. The table has about 120,000 clones, around 86% seen once. This clone was detected a few times. The sequencing input was PBMCs. The clonotype was recovered from a woman aged 40 to 50 in good health and CMV-seronegative.

CDR3: CASSAQGVGTEAFF. The CDR3 DNA follows: TGTGCCAGCAGCGCCCAGGGCGTGGGCACTGAAGCTTTCTTT. The genes are TRBV6-5 and TRBJ1-1; perhaps TRBD1 as D (5 bases). V was pared by 6 bases and J by 4 bases, with 15 bases between. This CDR3 region has 14 residues. Per germline, CDR1 MNHEY and CDR2 SVGAGI.